Shown below are 17 T cell receptor beta chains from a single sample sequenced in a study of T cell repertoires in cytomegalovirus infection. The antigens these receptors bind are not known. TCRdb re-analysed the reads in MiXCR, keeping a single row per CDR3 protein. In the table there are around 340,000 distinct CDR3 sequences, roughly 28% of which are singletons. This sample comprised cultured PBMCs, obtained from culture after CMV antigen stimulation. The receptors here all came from a human donor in good health (CMV status not recorded). Some clones in this sample may be carry-over from other donors' samples.

The chain carries TRBV12-3 or TRBV12-4 and TRBJ2-7; D gene unclear. The CDR3 sequence is 12 residues long. Trimming stripped 4 bases from V and 6 bases from J, with 10 bases between. In DNA form, the CDR3 reads TGTGCCAGCAGTTCGGTCCTTGGCGAGCAGTACTTC. The encoded protein is CASSSVLGEQYF.

This clonotype was picked up a small number of times. J is TRBJ2-7 and V is TRBV10-3, with 9 positions matching TRBD1. Trimming took 8 bases from V and 1 from J; bases not matched to a gene: 6. Germline CDR1 and CDR2: ENHRY and SYGVKD. CDR3 length: 14 residues. The CDR3 sequence is CAIRVGTGSYEQYF. For the CDR3, the DNA is TGTGCCATCCGCGTTGGGACAGGGTCCTACGAGCAGTACTTC.

The chain combines TRBV12-3 or TRBV12-4 with TRBJ2-2; D not resolved. V was pared by 5 bases and J by 2 bases, with 12 bases between. The length of the CDR3 is 15 residues. This CDR3 reads CASSPTQINTGELFF. The CDR3, as DNA: TGTGCCAGCAGTCCGACTCAAATTAACACCGGGGAGCTGTTTTTT.

This clonotype was counted between two and nine times. This CDR3 reads CASSRQVGHNTGELFF. The CDR3 DNA follows: TGTGCCAGCAGCCGACAGGTCGGGCACAACACCGGGGAGCTGTTTTTT. This rearrangement joins TRBV4-2 to TRBJ2-2, with D possibly being TRBD1 (6 bases). The CDR3 totals 16 residues. Between the trimmed V and J ends, which lost 4 bases and 2 bases, there was a span of 14 bases. The germline gives CDR1 LGHNA, CDR2 YNFKEQ.

This clonotype was observed a handful of times. CDR3 nucleotide sequence: TGTGCCAGCAGCGCCTCCGGGACACAGCTGAGCACAGATACGCAGTATTTT. Protein: CASSASGTQLSTDTQYF. V and J are TRBV12-3 or TRBV12-4 and TRBJ2-3; possible D gene TRBD1, 6 bases. The CDR3 contains 17 residues. Trimming shortened V by 6 bases and J by 0 bases, and 19 bases separated the two germline ends.

This clonotype was found once. This chain connects TRBV12-3 or TRBV12-4 to TRBJ1-2; perhaps TRBD1 as D (5 bases). Trimming left V 6 bases short and J 6 bases short, with 20 bases between. The CDR3 sequence is 15 residues long. The CDR3 spells CASSPRALGLNGYTF. In nucleotides, the CDR3 is TGTGCCAGCAGCCCCAGAGCCCTGGGGCTCAATGGCTACACCTTC.

The chain recombines TRBV29-1 with TRBJ1-2; weak D call: TRBD1 (6 bases). CDR1 is SQVTM, CDR2 ANQGSEA, per germline. V was clipped by 8 bases and J by 8 bases, with 18 bases between them. The CDR3 has 12 amino acids. CDR3 sequence (DNA): TGCAGCTCAGACAGGCCGTCGGGAGGCTACACCTTC. It translates to CSSDRPSGGYTF.

This clonotype was seen a handful of times. The chain carries TRBV20-1 and TRBJ2-7; 7 bases match TRBD2. This CDR3 region has 12 residues. Germline V gene sequence: CDR1 DFQATT, CDR2 SNEGSKA (reference sequence). J lost 2 bases, V lost 6 bases, and 4 bases had no gene match. The CDR3: CSASSGAYEQYF. The CDR3 coding sequence is TGCAGTGCCTCTAGCGGAGCCTACGAGCAGTACTTC.

This clonotype was recorded only once. V usage is TRBV6-6 and J usage is TRBJ2-1, with TRBD2 as a possible D gene (5 bases). The germline gives CDR1 MNHNY, CDR2 SVGAGI (reference sequence). The CDR3 has 14 residues. With 5 bases removed from V and 2 bases from J, the gap between germline ends came to 10 bases. CDR3 DNA sequence: TGTGCCAGCAGTGAGGACGGGACCTACAATGAGCAGTTCTTC. It is translated as CASSEDGTYNEQFF.

This chain links TRBV6-1 with TRBJ2-4; D is possibly TRBD1 (6 bases). With 6 bases removed from V and 3 bases from J, the gap between germline ends came to 12 bases. Germline CDR1 reads MNHNS; CDR2 reads SASEGT. This CDR3 spans 14 amino acids. The CDR3 DNA follows: TGTGCCAGCAGGGCCCGGGACAACAAAAACATTCAGTACTTC. Residues: CASRARDNKNIQYF.

The V call is TRBV6-7, the J call TRBJ2-5, with unresolved D. TRBV6-7 has ORF status, its function being uncertain. The V end was cut by 2 bases, the J end by 8 bases, with 12 bases between. The CDR3 length is 13 residues. This chain's CDR3 is CASSYAPKRTQYF. DNA of the CDR3: TGTGCCAGCAGTTACGCACCAAAGAGAACCCAGTACTTC.

The genes are TRBV27 and TRBJ2-3; D perhaps matches TRBD1 (6 bases). The V gene lost 3 bases and the J gene lost 2 bases, with 9 bases spanning the gap. The CDR3 totals 14 residues. Per germline, CDR1 MNHEY and CDR2 SMNVEV (reference sequence). CDR3 in DNA: TGTGCCAGCAGTTTGGGGACACCCACAGATACGCAGTATTTT. This translates into CASSLGTPTDTQYF.

This clonotype occurred a few times. The J gene is TRBJ2-1, the V gene TRBV27, with a weak D call TRBD2 (6 bases). V lost 1 base and J lost 2, with 15 bases in between. CDR3 length: 17 amino acids. Germline CDR1 and CDR2: MNHEY and SMNVEV (reference sequence). CDR3 nucleotide sequence: TGTGCCAGCAGTTTATTCCCCCGAGTAGCGGCCTACAATGAGCAGTTCTTC. Protein sequence: CASSLFPRVAAYNEQFF.

This clonotype has ten or more counts. The gene calls are TRBV6-1 and TRBJ1-5; D uncertain. Looked up from germline, CDR1 is MNHNS and CDR2 is SASEGT. V was shortened by 5 bases and J by 4 bases, with 12 bases between the two germline ends. The CDR3 sequence is 14 residues long. The CDR3 coding sequence is TGTGCCAGCAGTTCCCTAGGGTGGAATCAGCCCCAGCATTTT. It translates to CASSSLGWNQPQHF.

J is TRBJ1-1 and V is TRBV7-2; D possibly corresponds to TRBD1 (6 bases). Trimming pared 6 bases from V and 4 bases from J, leaving 15 bases between. The CDR3 sequence is 14 residues long. CDR1 and CDR2 from the germline V gene are SGHTA and FQGNSA. The CDR3 DNA is TGTGCCAGCAGGGCTCAGTGGGGGCCCACTGAAGCTTTCTTT. Translation gives CASRAQWGPTEAFF.

This clonotype was detected only a few times. The gene calls are TRBV6-5 and TRBJ1-1, with TRBD1 matching over 7 bases. The CDR3 totals 15 residues. In germline, CDR1 is MNHEY, CDR2 SVGAGI. The V and J ends lost 6 bases and 5 bases, in that order; junction bases with no gene match: 12. CDR3 DNA sequence: TGTGCCAGCAGACCTAACAGGGGAAGTTGGACTGAAGCTTTCTTT. Its protein product is CASRPNRGSWTEAFF.

The chain joins TRBV20-1 to TRBJ2-7, with D maybe TRBD1 (6 bases). CDR1 is DFQATT, CDR2 SNEGSKA, per germline (reference sequence). V was shortened by 6 bases and J by 0 bases, with 15 bases between the two germline ends. CDR3 length: 14 residues. The CDR3 reads CSAYPRTASYEQYF. In DNA, the CDR3 is TGCAGTGCCTACCCTAGGACAGCCTCCTACGAGCAGTACTTC.